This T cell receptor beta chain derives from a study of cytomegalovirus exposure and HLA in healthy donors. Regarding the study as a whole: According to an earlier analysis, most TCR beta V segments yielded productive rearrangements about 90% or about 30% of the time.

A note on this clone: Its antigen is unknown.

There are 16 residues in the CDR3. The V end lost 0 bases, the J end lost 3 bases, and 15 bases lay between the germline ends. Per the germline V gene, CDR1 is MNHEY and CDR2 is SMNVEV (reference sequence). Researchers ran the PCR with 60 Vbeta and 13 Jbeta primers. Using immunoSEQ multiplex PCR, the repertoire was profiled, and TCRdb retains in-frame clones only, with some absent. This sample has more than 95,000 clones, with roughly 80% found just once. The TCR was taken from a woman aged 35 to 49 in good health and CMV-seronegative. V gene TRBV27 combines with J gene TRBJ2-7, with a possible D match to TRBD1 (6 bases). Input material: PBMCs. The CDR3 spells CASSLSGATAYYEQYF. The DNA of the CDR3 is TGTGCCAGCAGTTTATCGGGGGCCACGGCATACTACGAGCAGTACTTC.